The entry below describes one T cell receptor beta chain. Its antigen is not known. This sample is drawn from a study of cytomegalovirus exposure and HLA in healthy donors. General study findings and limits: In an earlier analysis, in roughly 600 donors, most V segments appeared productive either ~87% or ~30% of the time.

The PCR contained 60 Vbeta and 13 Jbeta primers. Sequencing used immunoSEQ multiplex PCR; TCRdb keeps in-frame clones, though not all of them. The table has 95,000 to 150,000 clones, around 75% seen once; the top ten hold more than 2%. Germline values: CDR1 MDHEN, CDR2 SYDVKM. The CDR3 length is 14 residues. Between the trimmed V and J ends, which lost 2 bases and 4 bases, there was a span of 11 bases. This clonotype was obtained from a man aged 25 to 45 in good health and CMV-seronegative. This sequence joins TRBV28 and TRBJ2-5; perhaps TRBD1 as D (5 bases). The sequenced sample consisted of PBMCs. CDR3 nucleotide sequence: TGTGCCAGCAGTTTAACCAGGGCAGGAGAGACCCAGTACTTC. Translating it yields CASSLTRAGETQYF. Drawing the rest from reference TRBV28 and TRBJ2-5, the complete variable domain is DVKVTQSSRYLVKRTGEKVFLECVQDMDHENMFWYRQDPGLGLRLIYFSYDVKMKEKGDIPEGYSVSREKKERFSLILESASTNQTSMYLCASSLTRAGETQYFGPGTRLLVL.